The clone carrying this T cell receptor (beta chain) showed up many times. Its specificity is not known. General observations from the study: Tumor Tregs overlapped most with tumor, then blood, naive CD4+ cells.

Per germline, CDR1 MNHEY and CDR2 SMNVEV (reference sequence). CDR3 length: 14 amino acids. V gave up 1 base and J gave up 1 base, with 8 bases separating them. TCRdb re-analysed the 5' RACE reads in MiXCR, keeping a single row per CDR3 protein. The data show 25,000 to 40,000 distinct CDR3 sequences, with around a quarter seen just once and around 4% held by the top ten. The sample was memory CD4+ T cells sorted from blood. Subset given: memory CD4+ T cells, CD4+CD45RO+CD25-. This clonotype was obtained from a female donor with breast cancer. The V gene is TRBV27, the J gene TRBJ2-7, with D hard to call. CDR3 amino acids: CASSLFDGSYEQYF. CDR3 nucleotide sequence: TGTGCCAGCAGTTTATTTGACGGATCCTACGAGCAGTACTTC.